The rows below give T cell receptor beta chains drawn from one sample of a study of control samples from healthy donors and cancer patients. Generated by immunoSEQ multiplex PCR, the TCRdb table keeps only in-frame clones and is missing some. The table shows about 160,000 clones, with around 94% occurring only once. Material: PBMCs. The receptors were gathered from a man aged 55 to 69 with colorectal cancer. Each CDR3 is given with its conserved first and last residue. The D gene is left open where the match is weak. The size entry is marked missing in some rows and otherwise reads once, few, many or a size class.

TRBV6-5	TRBJ1-1	.	.	CASRRGVNTEAFF	TGTGCCAGCAGAAGAGGGGTCAACACTGAAGCTTTCTTT
TRBV5-6	TRBJ1-4	TRBD1	.	CASSKGQGGEKLFF	TGTGCCAGCAGCAAGGGACAGGGTGGGGAAAAACTGTTTTTT
TRBV19	TRBJ2-1	TRBD2	.	CATSIMGLAGYNEQFF	TGTGCCACCTCGATCATGGGACTAGCGGGGTACAATGAGCAGTTCTTC
TRBV3-1/TRBV3-2	TRBJ1-6	TRBD1	.	CASSPWTGSNSPLHF	TGTGCCAGCAGCCCGTGGACAGGTTCGAATTCACCCCTCCACTTT
TRBV5-5	TRBJ1-2	.	.	CASSLERAQHYGYTF	TGTGCCAGCAGCTTGGAACGGGCTCAGCACTATGGCTACACCTTC
TRBV7-2	TRBJ2-1	.	.	CASSLVGSLIAYNEQFF	TGTGCCAGCAGCTTAGTTGGTAGCCTGATCGCCTACAATGAGCAGTTCTTC
TRBV5-4	TRBJ2-1	.	.	CASSLGTPTYNEQFF	TGTGCCAGCAGCTTAGGGACACCTACTTACAATGAGCAGTTCTTC
TRBV6-5	TRBJ2-5	TRBD2	.	CASSYSSGGTQETQYF	TGTGCCAGCAGTTACTCCAGCGGGGGGACCCAAGAGACCCAGTACTTC
TRBV19	TRBJ2-1	.	.	CASSIDLYNEQFF	TGTGCCAGTAGTATAGACCTCTACAATGAGCAGTTCTTC
TRBV7-9	TRBJ1-2	.	.	CASSLVAADYGYTF	TGTGCCAGCAGCTTAGTCGCAGCAGACTATGGCTACACCTTC
TRBV4-2	TRBJ1-1	.	.	CASSQDGQRRGDNTEAFF	TGTGCCAGCAGCCAAGATGGTCAGAGAAGGGGGGACAATACTGAAGCTTTCTTT
TRBV7-2	TRBJ2-1	.	.	CASSLTGLEQFF	TGTGCCAGCAGCTTAACAGGACTTGAACAGTTCTTC
TRBV9	TRBJ2-3	.	.	CASSVGGGQHGTDTQYF	TGTGCCAGCAGCGTAGGAGGGGGGCAACACGGCACAGATACGCAGTATTTT
TRBV5-1	TRBJ2-7	.	.	CASSLEGGPYEQYF	TGCGCCAGCAGCTTGGAGGGGGGGCCTTACGAGCAGTACTTC
TRBV25-1	TRBJ1-2	.	.	CASSEYGGREGYTF	TGTGCCAGCAGTGAATATGGGGGACGCGAAGGCTACACCTTC
TRBV9	TRBJ1-3	.	.	CASSGGVGGTIYF	TGTGCCAGCAGCGGAGGGGTTGGGGGCACCATATATTTT
TRBV27	TRBJ1-1	.	.	CASLGGMNTEAFF	TGTGCCAGCCTGGGCGGAATGAACACTGAAGCTTTCTTT
TRBV19	TRBJ1-2	.	.	CASSHPRTTYGYTF	TGTGCCAGTAGTCACCCTCGGACGACCTATGGCTACACCTTC
TRBV28	TRBJ2-2	.	.	CASSFAGELFF	TGTGCCAGCAGTTTCGCCGGGGAGCTGTTTTTT
TRBV19	TRBJ2-5	TRBD1	.	CASSGGQGGPETQYF	TGTGCCAGTAGTGGCGGACAGGGCGGGCCAGAGACCCAGTACTTC
TRBV4-1	TRBJ2-5	TRBD1	.	CASSQARTGGQETQYF	TGCGCCAGCAGCCAAGCCAGGACAGGGGGCCAAGAGACCCAGTACTTC
TRBV10-3	TRBJ1-3	.	.	CVIGGPVGNTIYF	TGTGTCATCGGGGGGCCGGTAGGAAACACCATATATTTT
TRBV6-5	TRBJ1-4	.	.	CASSSQGATNEKLFF	TGTGCCAGCAGTTCCCAGGGAGCAACTAATGAAAAACTGTTTTTT
TRBV10-2	TRBJ1-1	TRBD1	once	CASTGQANTEAFF	TGCGCCAGCACCGGACAGGCGAACACTGAAGCTTTCTTT
TRBV6-1	TRBJ1-6	.	.	CASSEALWTGNNSPLHF	TGTGCCAGCAGTGAAGCTTTATGGACGGGCAATAATTCACCCCTCCACTTT
TRBV5-4	TRBJ2-1	.	.	CASSFRGSNEQFF	TGTGCCAGCAGCTTCCGGGGGTCAAATGAGCAGTTCTTC
TRBV2	TRBJ1-1	.	.	CASSEGVNTEAFF	TGTGCCAGCAGTGAAGGAGTGAACACTGAAGCTTTCTTT
TRBV5-6	TRBJ1-2	TRBD1	.	CASSLVGDRGDYGYTF	TGTGCCAGCAGCTTGGTGGGGGACAGGGGAGACTATGGCTACACCTTC
TRBV5-8	TRBJ2-3	TRBD2	.	CASSLSRGGNTDTQYF	TGTGCCAGCAGCTTAAGTCGGGGGGGCAACACAGATACGCAGTATTTT